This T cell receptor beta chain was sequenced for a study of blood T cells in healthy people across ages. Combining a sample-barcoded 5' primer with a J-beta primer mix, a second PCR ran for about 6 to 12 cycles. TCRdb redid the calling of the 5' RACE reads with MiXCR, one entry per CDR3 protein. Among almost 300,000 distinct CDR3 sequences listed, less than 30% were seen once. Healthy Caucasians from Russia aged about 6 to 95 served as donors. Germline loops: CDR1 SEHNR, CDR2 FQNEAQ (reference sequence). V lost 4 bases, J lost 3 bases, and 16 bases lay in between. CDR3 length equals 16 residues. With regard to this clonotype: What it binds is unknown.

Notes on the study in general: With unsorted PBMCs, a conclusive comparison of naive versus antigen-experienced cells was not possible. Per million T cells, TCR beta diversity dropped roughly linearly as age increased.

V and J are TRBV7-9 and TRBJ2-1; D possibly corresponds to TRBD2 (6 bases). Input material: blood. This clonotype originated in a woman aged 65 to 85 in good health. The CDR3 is CASSSSAPRSYNEQFF. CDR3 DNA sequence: TGTGCCAGCAGCTCTAGCGCTCCTCGCAGCTACAATGAGCAGTTCTTC.